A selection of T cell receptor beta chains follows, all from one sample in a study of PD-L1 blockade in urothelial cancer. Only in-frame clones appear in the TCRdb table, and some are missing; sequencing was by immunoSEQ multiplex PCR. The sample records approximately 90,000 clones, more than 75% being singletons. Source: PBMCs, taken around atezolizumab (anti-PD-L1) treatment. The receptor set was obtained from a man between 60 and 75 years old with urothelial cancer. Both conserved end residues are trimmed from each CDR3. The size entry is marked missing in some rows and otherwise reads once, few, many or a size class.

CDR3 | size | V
ASSLSRGLFGTEAF | - | TRBV28
ASQSTGDTTIRDGYT | once | TRBV27
ARSYTGTNSYEQY | - | TRBV7-5
SVFDTGHTQETQY | - | TRBV29-1
ASSQDATGRYSPLH | - | TRBV4-1
ASEAGTGDTGELF | - | TRBV10-2
ASSLGAVANTGELF | - | TRBV7-6
AWSQGQKDSPLH | - | TRBV30
ASSGTVWAGNTEAF | - | TRBV18
ASSPGLVSNEQF | - | TRBV4-3
ASSFRTGIEILETQY | - | TRBV5-1
ASTMVTSGGADTQY | - | TRBV5-1
ASRAPKGTGELF | - | TRBV2
ASSLFAGGRFNEQF | - | TRBV27
ASSLREPEAF | - | TRBV7-9
ASSVSGGGFGNTQY | - | TRBV2
ASSQEGVRNNEQF | - | TRBV4-2
ASSFGTIASGELF | - | TRBV11-2
ASSSTGRTNEKLF | - | TRBV6-6
ASSYLAGRNQPQH | - | TRBV6-5
ASSYVNSQETQY | - | TRBV6-5
ASRTGTANTEAF | - | TRBV10-2
ARGGRTYEQY | few | TRBV2
AWSSYSTGELF | few | TRBV30
ASSQDFGLAGDEDEQF | once | TRBV4-2
ASSGEQGSYEQY | once | TRBV5-4
ASSFTGQGVPGNTIY | - | TRBV11-2
ASSQSRDSPYEQY | - | TRBV4-3
ASSVGLAGDWDTQY | - | TRBV9
ASRLTPMGEQY | - | TRBV28
ASSQVRGYQETQY | - | TRBV14
ASSLNKGRSEAF | - | TRBV7-3
ASSWGQGTYNEQF | - | TRBV27
ASSRDRGNEKLF | once | TRBV27